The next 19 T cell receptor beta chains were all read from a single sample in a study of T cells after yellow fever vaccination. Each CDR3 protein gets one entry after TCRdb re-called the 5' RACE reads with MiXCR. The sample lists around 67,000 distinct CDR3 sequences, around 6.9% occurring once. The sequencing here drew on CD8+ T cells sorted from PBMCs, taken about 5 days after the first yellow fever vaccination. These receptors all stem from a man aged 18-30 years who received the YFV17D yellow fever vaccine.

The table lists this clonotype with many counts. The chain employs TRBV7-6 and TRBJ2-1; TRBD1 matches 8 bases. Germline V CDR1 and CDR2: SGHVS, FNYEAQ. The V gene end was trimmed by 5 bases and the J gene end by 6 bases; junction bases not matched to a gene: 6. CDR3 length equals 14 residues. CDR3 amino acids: CASSAGQGLNEQFF. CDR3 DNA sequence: TGTGCCAGCAGCGCTGGACAGGGCCTCAATGAGCAGTTCTTC.

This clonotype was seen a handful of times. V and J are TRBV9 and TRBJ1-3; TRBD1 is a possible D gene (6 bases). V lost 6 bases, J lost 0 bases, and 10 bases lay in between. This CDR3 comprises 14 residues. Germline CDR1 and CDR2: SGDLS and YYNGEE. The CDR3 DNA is TGTGCCAGCATGGGGGCCAGCTCTGGAAACACCATATATTTT. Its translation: CASMGASSGNTIYF.

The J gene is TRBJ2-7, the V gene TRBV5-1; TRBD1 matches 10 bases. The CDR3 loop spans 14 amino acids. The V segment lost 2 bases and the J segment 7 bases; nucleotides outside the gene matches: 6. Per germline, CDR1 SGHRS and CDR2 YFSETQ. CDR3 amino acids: CASSFSGTGEEQYF. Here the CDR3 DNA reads TGCGCCAGCAGCTTTTCCGGGACAGGGGAAGAGCAGTACTTC. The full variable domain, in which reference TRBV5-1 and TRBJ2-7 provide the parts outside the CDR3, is KAGVTQTPRYLIKTRGQQVTLSCSPISGHRSVSWYQQTPGQGLQFLFEYFSETQRNKGNFPGRFSGRQFSNSRSEMNVSTLELGDSALYLCASSFSGTGEEQYFGPGTRLTVT.

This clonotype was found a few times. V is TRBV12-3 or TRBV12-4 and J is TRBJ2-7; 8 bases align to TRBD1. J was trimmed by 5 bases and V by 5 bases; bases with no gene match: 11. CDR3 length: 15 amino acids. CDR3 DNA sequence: TGTGCCAGCAGTCTAGGACAGGGAAGTTGGGACGAGCAGTACGTC. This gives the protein CASSLGQGSWDEQYV.

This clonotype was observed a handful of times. CDR3 region: CASMGAYEQYV. CDR3 coding DNA: TGTGCCAGCATGGGGGCTTACGAGCAGTACGTC. The rearrangement uses TRBV2 and TRBJ2-7, with D possibly TRBD1 on 6 matching bases. Germline CDR1 SNHLY, CDR2 FYNNEI. V lost 7 bases, J lost 4 bases, and 8 bases lay in between. The CDR3 length is 11 residues.

In nucleotides, the CDR3 is TGTGCCAGCAGTTACACGAGCTCTGGAAACACCATATATTTT. Translation: CASSYTSSGNTIYF. The chain carries TRBV6-5 and TRBJ1-3; D gene ambiguous. Per the germline V gene, CDR1 is MNHEY and CDR2 is SVGAGI. Between the trimmed V and J ends, which lost 2 bases and 0 bases, there was a span of 5 bases. The length of the CDR3 is 14 residues.

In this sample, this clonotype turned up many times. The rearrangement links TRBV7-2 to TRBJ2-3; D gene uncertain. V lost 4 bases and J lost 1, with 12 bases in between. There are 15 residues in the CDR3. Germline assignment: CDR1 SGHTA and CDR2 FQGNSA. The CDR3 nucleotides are TGTGCCAGCAGCTCCGATAGCATGGGCACAGATACGCAGTATTTT. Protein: CASSSDSMGTDTQYF.

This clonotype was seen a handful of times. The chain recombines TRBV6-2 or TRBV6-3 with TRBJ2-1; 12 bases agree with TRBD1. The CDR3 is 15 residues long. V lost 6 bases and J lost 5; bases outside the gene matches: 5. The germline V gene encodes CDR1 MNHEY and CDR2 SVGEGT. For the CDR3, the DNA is TGTGCCAGCAGCCGGGACAGGGGGCAAGACAATGAGCAGTTCTTC. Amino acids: CASSRDRGQDNEQFF.

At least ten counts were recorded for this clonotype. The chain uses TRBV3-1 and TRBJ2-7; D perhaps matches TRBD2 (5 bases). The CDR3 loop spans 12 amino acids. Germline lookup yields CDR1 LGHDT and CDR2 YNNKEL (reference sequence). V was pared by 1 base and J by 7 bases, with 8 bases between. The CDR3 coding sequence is TGTGCCAGCAGCCAAGGTTCGGGGGAGCAGTACTTC. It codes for CASSQGSGEQYF.

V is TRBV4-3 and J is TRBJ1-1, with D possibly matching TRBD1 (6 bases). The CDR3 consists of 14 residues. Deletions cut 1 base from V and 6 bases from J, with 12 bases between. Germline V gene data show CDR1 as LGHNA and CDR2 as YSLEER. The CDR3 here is CASSQATGSAEAFF. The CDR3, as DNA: TGCGCCAGCAGCCAAGCCACAGGGTCCGCTGAAGCTTTCTTT.

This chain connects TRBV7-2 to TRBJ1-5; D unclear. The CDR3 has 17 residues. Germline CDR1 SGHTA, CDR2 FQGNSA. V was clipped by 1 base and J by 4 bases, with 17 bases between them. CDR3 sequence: CASSLVGMRSGNQPQHF. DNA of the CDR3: TGTGCCAGCAGCTTAGTAGGGATGAGGTCAGGTAATCAGCCCCAGCATTTT.

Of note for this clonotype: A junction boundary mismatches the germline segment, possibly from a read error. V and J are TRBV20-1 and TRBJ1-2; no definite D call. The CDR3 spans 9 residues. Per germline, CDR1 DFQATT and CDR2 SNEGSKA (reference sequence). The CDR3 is CSARGGYTF. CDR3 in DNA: TGCAGTGCCAGAGGGGGCTACACCTTC.

CDR3 DNA: TGTGCCAGCAGCGGACGGGGGCGCGTAGGACGGTCCTACAATGAGCAGTTCTTC. Translated: CASSGRGRVGRSYNEQFF. V usage is TRBV3-1 and J usage is TRBJ2-1; D tentatively reads TRBD1 or TRBD2 (6 bases each). Deletions cut 5 bases from V and 1 base from J, with 21 bases between. The CDR3 sequence is 18 residues long. Per germline, CDR1 LGHDT and CDR2 YNNKEL (reference sequence).

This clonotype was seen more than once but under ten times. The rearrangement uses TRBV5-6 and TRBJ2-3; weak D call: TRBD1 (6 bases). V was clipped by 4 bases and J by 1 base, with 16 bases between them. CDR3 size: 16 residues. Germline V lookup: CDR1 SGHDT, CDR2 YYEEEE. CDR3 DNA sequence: TGTGCCAGCAGCCTCCTGCAGGGGTACGGCACAGATACGCAGTATTTT. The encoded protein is CASSLLQGYGTDTQYF.

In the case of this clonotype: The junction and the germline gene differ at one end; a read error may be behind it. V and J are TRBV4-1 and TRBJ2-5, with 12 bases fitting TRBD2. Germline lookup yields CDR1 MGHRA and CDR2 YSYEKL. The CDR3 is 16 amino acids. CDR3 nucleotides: TGCGCCAGCAGCCAAGAAGGAGTGCTAGCGGGGGGGCGGTTAGACTTC. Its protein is CASSQEGVLAGGRLDF.

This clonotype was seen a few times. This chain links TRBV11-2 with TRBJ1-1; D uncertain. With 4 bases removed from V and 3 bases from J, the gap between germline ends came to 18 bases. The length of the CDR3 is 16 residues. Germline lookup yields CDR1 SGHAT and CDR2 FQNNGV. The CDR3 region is CASSSGVMAGDTEAFF. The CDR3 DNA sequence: TGTGCCAGCAGCTCCGGGGTAATGGCTGGGGACACTGAAGCTTTCTTT.

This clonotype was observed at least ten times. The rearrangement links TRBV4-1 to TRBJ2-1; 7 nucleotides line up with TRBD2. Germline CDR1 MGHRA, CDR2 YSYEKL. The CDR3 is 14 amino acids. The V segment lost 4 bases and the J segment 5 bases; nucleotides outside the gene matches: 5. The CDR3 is CASSRERGHNEQFF. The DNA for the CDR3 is TGCGCCAGCAGCCGTGAGCGGGGACACAATGAGCAGTTCTTC.

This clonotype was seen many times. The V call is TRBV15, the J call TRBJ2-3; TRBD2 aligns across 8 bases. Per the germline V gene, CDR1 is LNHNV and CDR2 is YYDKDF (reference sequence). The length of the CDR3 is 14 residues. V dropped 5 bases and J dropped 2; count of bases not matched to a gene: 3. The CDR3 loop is CATSGGGLTDTQYF. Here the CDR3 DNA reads TGTGCCACCAGCGGCGGGGGGCTCACAGATACGCAGTATTTT.

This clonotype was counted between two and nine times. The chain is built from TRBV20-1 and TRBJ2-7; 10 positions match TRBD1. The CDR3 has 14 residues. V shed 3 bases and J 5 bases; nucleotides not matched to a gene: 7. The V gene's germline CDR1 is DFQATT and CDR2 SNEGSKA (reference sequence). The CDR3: CSASLPDRGHEQYF. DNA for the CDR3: TGCAGTGCTAGCCTCCCAGACAGGGGGCACGAGCAGTACTTC.